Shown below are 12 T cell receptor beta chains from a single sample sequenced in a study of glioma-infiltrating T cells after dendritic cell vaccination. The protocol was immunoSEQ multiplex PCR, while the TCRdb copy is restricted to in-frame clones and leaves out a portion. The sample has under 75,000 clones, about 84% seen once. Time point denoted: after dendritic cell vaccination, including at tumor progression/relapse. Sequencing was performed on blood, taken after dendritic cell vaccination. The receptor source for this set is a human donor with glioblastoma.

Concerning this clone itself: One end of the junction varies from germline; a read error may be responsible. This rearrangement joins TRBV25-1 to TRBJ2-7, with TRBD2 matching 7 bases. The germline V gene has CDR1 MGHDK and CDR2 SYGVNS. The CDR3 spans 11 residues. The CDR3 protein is CASRDYDTVNF. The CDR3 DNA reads TGTGCCAGCCGGGACTACGATACTGTGAACTTC.

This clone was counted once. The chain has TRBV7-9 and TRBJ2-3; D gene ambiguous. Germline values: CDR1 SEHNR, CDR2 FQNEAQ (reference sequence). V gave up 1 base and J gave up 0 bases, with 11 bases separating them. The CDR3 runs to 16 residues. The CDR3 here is CASSLVLGRSTDTQYF. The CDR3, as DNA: TGTGCCAGCAGCTTAGTCTTAGGCAGGAGCACAGATACGCAGTATTTT.

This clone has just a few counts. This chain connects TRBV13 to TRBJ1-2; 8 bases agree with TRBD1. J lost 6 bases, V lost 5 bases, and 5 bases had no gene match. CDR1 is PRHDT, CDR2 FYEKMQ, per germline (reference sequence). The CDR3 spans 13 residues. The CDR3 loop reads CASSGQGWDGYTF. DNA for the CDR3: TGTGCCAGCAGCGGACAGGGTTGGGATGGCTACACCTTC.

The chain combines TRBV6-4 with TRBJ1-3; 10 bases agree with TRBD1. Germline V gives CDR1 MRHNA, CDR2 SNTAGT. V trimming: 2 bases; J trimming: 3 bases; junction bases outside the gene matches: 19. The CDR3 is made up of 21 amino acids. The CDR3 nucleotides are TGTGCCAGCAGTGACCCATTGAAGAGTGACAGGGGGCTCCCTTGTGGAAACACCATATATTTT. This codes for CASSDPLKSDRGLPCGNTIYF.

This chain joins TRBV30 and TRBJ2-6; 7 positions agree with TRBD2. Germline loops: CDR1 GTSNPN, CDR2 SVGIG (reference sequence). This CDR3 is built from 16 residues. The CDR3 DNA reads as TGTGCTATAGGGAGGGTGCTATCCTCCGGGGCCAACGTCCTGACTTTC. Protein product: CAIGRVLSSGANVLTF.

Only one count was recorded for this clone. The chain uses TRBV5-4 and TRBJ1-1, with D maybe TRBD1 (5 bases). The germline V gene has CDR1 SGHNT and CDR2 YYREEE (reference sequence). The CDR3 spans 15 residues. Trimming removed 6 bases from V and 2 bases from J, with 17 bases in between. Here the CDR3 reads CASTKAQGQNTEAFF. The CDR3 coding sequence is TGTGCCAGCACCAAGGCCCAGGGCCAAAACACTGAAGCTTTCTTT.

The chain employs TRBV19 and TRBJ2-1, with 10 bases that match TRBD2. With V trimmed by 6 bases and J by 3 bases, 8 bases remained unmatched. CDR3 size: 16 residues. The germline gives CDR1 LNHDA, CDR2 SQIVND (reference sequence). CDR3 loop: CASSLAGVSIYNEQFF. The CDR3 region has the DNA TGTGCCAGTAGCCTAGCGGGGGTCTCAATCTACAATGAGCAGTTCTTC.

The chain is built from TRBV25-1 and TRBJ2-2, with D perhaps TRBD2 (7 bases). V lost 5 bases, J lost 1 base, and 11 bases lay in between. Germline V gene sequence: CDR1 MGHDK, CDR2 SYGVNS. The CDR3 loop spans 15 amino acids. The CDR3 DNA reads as TGTGCCAGCAGTACGAGGGGGGGGAACACCGGGGAGCTGTTTTTT. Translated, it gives CASSTRGGNTGELFF.

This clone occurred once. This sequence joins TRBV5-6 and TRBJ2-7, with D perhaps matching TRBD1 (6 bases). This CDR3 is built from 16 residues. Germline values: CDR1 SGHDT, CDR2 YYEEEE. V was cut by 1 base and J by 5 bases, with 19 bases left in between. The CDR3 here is CASSLKSTGIYHEQYF. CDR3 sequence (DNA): TGTGCCAGCAGCTTGAAGTCAACAGGGATATATCACGAGCAGTACTTC. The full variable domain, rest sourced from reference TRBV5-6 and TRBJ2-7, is DAGVTQSPTHLIKTRGQQVTLRCSPKSGHDTVSWYQQALGQGPQFIFQYYEEEERQRGNFPDRFSGHQFPNYSSELNVNALLLGDSALYLCASSLKSTGIYHEQYFGPGTRLTVT.

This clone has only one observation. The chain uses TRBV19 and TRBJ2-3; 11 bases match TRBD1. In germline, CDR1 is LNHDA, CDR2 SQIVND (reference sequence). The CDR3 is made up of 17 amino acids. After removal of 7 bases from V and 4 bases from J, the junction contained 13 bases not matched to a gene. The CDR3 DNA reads TGTGCCAGTACCTCATATTGGAGGACAGGGGGCCCAGATACGCAGTATTTT. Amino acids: CASTSYWRTGGPDTQYF. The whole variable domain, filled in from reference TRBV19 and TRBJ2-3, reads DGGITQSPKYLFRKEGQNVTLSCEQNLNHDAMYWYRQDPGQGLRLIYYSQIVNDFQKGDIAEGYSVSREKKESFPLTVTSAQKNPTAFYLCASTSYWRTGGPDTQYFGPGTRLTVL.

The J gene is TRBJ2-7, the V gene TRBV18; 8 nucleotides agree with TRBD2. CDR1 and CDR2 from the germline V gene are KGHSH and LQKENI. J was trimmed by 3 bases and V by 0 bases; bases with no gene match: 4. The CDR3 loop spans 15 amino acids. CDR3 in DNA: TGTGCCAGCTCACCACCGGGACTAGGAGTCTACGAGCAGTACTTC. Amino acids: CASSPPGLGVYEQYF.

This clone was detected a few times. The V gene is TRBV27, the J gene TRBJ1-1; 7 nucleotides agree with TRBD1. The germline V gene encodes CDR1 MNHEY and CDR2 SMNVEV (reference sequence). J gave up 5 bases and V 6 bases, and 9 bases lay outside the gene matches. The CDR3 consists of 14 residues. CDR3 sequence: CASRKITGETEAFF. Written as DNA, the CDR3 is TGTGCCAGCAGGAAGATTACAGGGGAAACTGAAGCTTTCTTT.